The entry that follows covers one T cell receptor (beta chain) sequence. The method was immunoSEQ multiplex PCR; TCRdb's version includes in-frame clones alone and lacks a portion of them. This sample has tens of thousands of clones, with nearly 95% found just once. These data are taken from a study of control samples from healthy donors and cancer patients. The V gene's germline CDR1 is SNHLY and CDR2 FYNNEI. The CDR3 is made up of 9 amino acids. The sequencing input was PBMCs. The chain has TRBV2 and TRBJ2-1; D is unclear. The source of this sequence is a woman between 50 and 59 years old with head and neck cancer. DNA for the CDR3: TGTGCGAGCGAAGATGAGCAGTTCTTC. Amino acid sequence: CASEDEQFF.